Listed here are 31 T cell receptor beta chains from one sample, sequenced in a study of metastatic and nonmetastatic thyroid tumors. All patients were untreated before thyroid surgery. Using MiXCR, TCRdb reanalyzed the PCR reads. The table records some 52,000 clones, approximately 17% of them present only once. What was sequenced was blood. These receptors all stem from a female donor with papillary thyroid cancer or a benign thyroid nodule (not recorded which). Some clones in this sample may be carry-over from other donors' samples.

The V and J genes are TRBV6-2 or TRBV6-3 and TRBJ1-5; no definite D call. V gave up 4 bases and J gave up 4 bases, with 8 bases separating them. CDR1 is MNHEY and CDR2 is SVGEGT in the germline V gene. The CDR3 spans 13 residues. The CDR3: CASSSTENQPQHF. CDR3 sequence (DNA): TGTGCCAGCAGTTCGACCGAGAATCAGCCCCAGCATTTT.

The J gene is TRBJ2-1, the V gene TRBV4-1, with D perhaps TRBD1 (6 bases). The V end was cut by 4 bases, the J end by 8 bases, with 21 bases between. Germline-derived CDR1 and CDR2 are MGHRA and YSYEKL. This CDR3 is built from 16 residues. In nucleotides, the CDR3 is TGCGCCAGCAGCCCGACTCTACAGGGCTTACTTGATGAGCAGTTCTTC. This gives the protein CASSPTLQGLLDEQFF.

This clone has ten or more counts. The chain employs TRBV4-1 and TRBJ1-5; no clear D gene. Germline values: CDR1 MGHRA, CDR2 YSYEKL. Trimming took off 1 base at V and 2 bases at J, with 18 bases between the two ends. This CDR3 has 18 residues. CDR3 region: CASSQAPGGIKGNQPQHF. Written as DNA, the CDR3 is TGCGCCAGCAGCCAAGCCCCAGGAGGGATTAAGGGCAATCAGCCCCAGCATTTT.

This clone has a handful of counts. A much larger clone lies one base from this, so it may be a read error. V and J are TRBV29-1 and TRBJ2-3; D is undetermined. Germline CDR1 is SQVTM and CDR2 is ANQGSEA. The ends were cut back, 5 bases at V and 3 bases at J, with 12 bases in the middle. The CDR3 consists of 13 residues. CDR3 nucleotides: TGCAGCGTTTGGAGCGTCAGAACAGATACGCAGTATTTT. Residues: CSVWSVRTDTQYF.

This clone was detected only a few times. V is TRBV6-1 and J is TRBJ2-7; the D gene is possibly TRBD2 (6 bases). The V and J ends lost 6 bases and 2 bases respectively, with 17 bases between them. The germline V gene encodes CDR1 MNHNS and CDR2 SASEGT. The CDR3 is made up of 15 amino acids. The CDR3 sequence: CASRAGSIGTYEQYF. The DNA for the CDR3 is TGTGCCAGCAGGGCGGGGTCTATCGGGACCTACGAGCAGTACTTC.

A remark on this clone: A read error may be the cause here, since a much bigger clone is one base away. This chain connects TRBV5-4 to TRBJ2-6; possibly TRBD1 for D (5 bases). Germline V CDR1 and CDR2: SGHNT, YYREEE (reference sequence). There are 18 residues in the CDR3. This chain's CDR3 is CASSLAAGLASAANVLTF. The CDR3 DNA reads TGTGCCAGCAGCTTGGCGGCAGGGCTGGCCTCTGCGGCCAACGTCCTGACTTTC.

Turning to this clone: The junction does not match germline at one end; this may be a read error. The chain couples TRBV15 to TRBJ2-1; D gene uncertain. The CDR3 has 15 residues. Germline V gene sequence: CDR1 LNHNV, CDR2 YYDKDF (reference sequence). The CDR3 loop is CSTSRDLVVGYGQFF. CDR3 nucleotides: TGTTCCACCAGCAGAGATTTGGTGGTCGGCTATGGGCAGTTCTTC.

In this sample, this clone turned up many times. The same CDR3 is also encoded by other DNA sequences in this sample. The chain joins TRBV28 to TRBJ2-7; D is uncertain. Germline assignment: CDR1 MDHEN and CDR2 SYDVKM. The CDR3 totals 15 residues. V was shortened by 4 bases and J by 6 bases, with 19 bases between the two germline ends. The CDR3 is CASSSSLLGGLEQYF. In DNA form, the CDR3 reads TGTGCCAGCAGTTCTTCTCTCTTGGGTGGTCTCGAGCAGTACTTC. Looking up the rest from reference TRBV28 and TRBJ2-7 gives the full variable domain: DVKVTQSSRYLVKRTGEKVFLECVQDMDHENMFWYRQDPGLGLRLIYFSYDVKMKEKGDIPEGYSVSREKKERFSLILESASTNQTSMYLCASSSSLLGGLEQYFGPGTRLTVT.

The chain recombines TRBV28 with TRBJ1-1; D gene unclear. CDR1 and CDR2 from the germline V gene are MDHEN and SYDVKM. The CDR3 has 12 amino acids. The ends were cut back, 3 bases at V and 8 bases at J, with 10 bases in the middle. CDR3: CASSLRIQEAFF. As DNA, the CDR3 is TGTGCCAGCAGTTTGCGGATACAGGAAGCTTTCTTT.

Remarks on this clone: Germline and junction disagree at one end, which may indicate a read error. J is TRBJ2-7 and V is TRBV12-3 or TRBV12-4, with 14 bases identical to TRBD2. The CDR3 sequence is 16 residues long. The CDR3 loop is CASIPLGLAGDYDQYF. The DNA for the CDR3 is TGTGCCAGCATTCCCCTGGGACTAGCGGGAGACTACGATCAGTACTTC.

This clone has a count of ten or more. The chain combines TRBV13 with TRBJ2-7, with 8 nucleotides matching TRBD1. The germline V gene encodes CDR1 PRHDT and CDR2 FYEKMQ (reference sequence). This CDR3 has 14 amino acids. The V segment lost 3 bases and the J segment 3 bases; nucleotides outside the gene matches: 4. Here the CDR3 reads CASSFRDRLYEQYF. Here the CDR3 DNA reads TGTGCCAGCAGCTTCCGGGACAGGCTCTACGAGCAGTACTTC. Together with reference TRBV13 and TRBJ2-7, the CDR3 gives the full variable domain: AAGVIQSPRHLIKEKRETATLKCYPIPRHDTVYWYQQGPGQDPQFLISFYEKMQSDKGSIPDRFSAQQFSDYHSELNMSSLELGDSALYFCASSFRDRLYEQYFGPGTRLTVT.

This clone was observed many times. The chain has TRBV6-4 and TRBJ1-2; a weak D match, TRBD1 (6 bases). This CDR3 is 14 amino acids long. CDR1 and CDR2 from the germline V gene are MRHNA and SNTAGT. Deletions cut 7 bases from V and 4 bases from J, with 16 bases between. CDR3 sequence reads: CASNEGQGSYGYTF. CDR3 nucleotides: TGTGCCAGCAATGAGGGGCAGGGGAGCTATGGCTACACCTTC.

This sequence joins TRBV11-2 and TRBJ2-5; tentative D call: TRBD2 (6 bases). Germline assignment: CDR1 SGHAT and CDR2 FQNNGV. This CDR3 region has 14 residues. V was pared by 5 bases and J by 2 bases, with 12 bases between. In DNA, the CDR3 is TGTGCCAGCAGCCTAGGGACTTATCAAGAGACCCAGTACTTC. It specifies CASSLGTYQETQYF. Variable domain in full (rest from reference TRBV11-2 and TRBJ2-5): EAGVAQSPRYKIIEKRQSVAFWCNPISGHATLYWYQQILGQGPKLLIQFQNNGVVDDSQLPKDRFSAERLKGVDSTLKIQPAKLEDSAVYLCASSLGTYQETQYFGPGTRLLVL.

Concerning this clone itself: In the same sample, other DNA sequences code for this CDR3. The chain uses TRBV6-1 and TRBJ1-5, with TRBD1 identical over 9 bases. The CDR3 loop spans 15 amino acids. The germline V gene encodes CDR1 MNHNS and CDR2 SASEGT. The junction had 9 bases not matched to a gene; V was cut back by 5 bases and J by 7 bases. In nucleotides, the CDR3 is TGTGCCAGCAGTCCAAGGGACAGGGTGGGACAGCCCCAGCATTTT. The encoded protein is CASSPRDRVGQPQHF.

This clone was recorded many times. J is TRBJ2-1 and V is TRBV7-2; D gene unclear. The CDR3 is made up of 12 amino acids. Trimming removed 4 bases at V and 4 bases at J, with 5 bases between. The germline CDR1 and CDR2 sequences are SGHTA and FQGNSA. CDR3 coding DNA: TGTGCCAGCAGCTACGATTACAATGAGCAGTTCTTC. Encoded protein: CASSYDYNEQFF.

This clone has a single count. The junction does not match germline at one end; this may be a read error. The chain has TRBV9 and TRBJ1-2; D unresolved. This CDR3 contains 15 residues. CDR1 and CDR2 (germline): SGDLS, YYNGEE. CDR3 residues: CASSVEIHGDYDYTF. In nucleotides, the CDR3 is TGTGCCAGCAGCGTAGAAATACATGGTGACTATGACTACACGTTC.

This clone was detected only a few times. The chain couples TRBV6-1 to TRBJ2-3; D not resolved. This CDR3 comprises 13 residues. Germline V CDR1 and CDR2: MNHNS, SASEGT. The V gene lost 7 bases and the J gene lost 1 base, with 9 bases spanning the gap. CDR3 coding DNA: TGTGCCAGCACCTGGAGTTGCACAGATACGCAGTATTTT. Protein product: CASTWSCTDTQYF.

There are many counts of this clone. J is TRBJ2-7 and V is TRBV11-2, with 14 bases that match TRBD2. The ends lost 5 bases at V and 4 bases at J; junction bases unmatched: 4. The germline gives CDR1 SGHAT, CDR2 FQNNGV. The length of the CDR3 is 15 residues. The CDR3 loop reads CASSKGTSGSYEQYF. CDR3 DNA sequence: TGTGCCAGCAGCAAAGGGACTAGCGGGAGTTACGAGCAGTACTTC.

The table lists this clone with a few counts. The chain's CDR3 is CSAGVQGVLSPQHF. For the CDR3, the DNA is TGCAGTGCTGGGGTACAGGGTGTACTCTCCCCCCAGCATTTT. The chain links TRBV20-1 to TRBJ1-5; the D gene is possibly TRBD1 (6 bases). CDR1 is DFQATT, CDR2 SNEGSKA, per germline (reference sequence). The ends were cut back, 5 bases at V and 10 bases at J, with 21 bases in the middle. The CDR3 extends over 14 amino acids.

This clone was counted at least ten times. The rearrangement uses TRBV20-1 and TRBJ2-4; 11 bases map to TRBD1. The CDR3 totals 14 residues. V shed 4 bases and J 5 bases; nucleotides not matched to a gene: 4. Germline loops: CDR1 DFQATT, CDR2 SNEGSKA (reference sequence). CDR3 coding DNA: TGCAGTGCTATTCAGGACAGGGGGCAAAACATTCAGTACTTC. Its protein product is CSAIQDRGQNIQYF.

V is TRBV20-1 and J is TRBJ2-7; perhaps TRBD2 as D (6 bases). The CDR3 consists of 14 residues. The V gene's germline CDR1 is DFQATT and CDR2 SNEGSKA (reference sequence). V was pared by 3 bases and J by 2 bases, with 14 bases between. CDR3 sequence reads: CSASPHRGTYEQYF. CDR3 DNA: TGCAGTGCTAGTCCACACCGGGGGACCTACGAGCAGTACTTC.

This clone was counted a few times. This could be a read error, since a much larger clone is one nucleotide away. This specimen includes other DNA sequences encoding the same CDR3. The chain carries TRBV28 and TRBJ2-5; D could derive from TRBD1 or TRBD2 (6 bases each). Germline values: CDR1 MDHEN, CDR2 SYDVKM. The CDR3 runs to 14 residues. CDR3 residues: CASSLGGNRETQYF. The CDR3 DNA is TGTGCCAGCAGCCTAGGGGGGAACCGAGAGACACAGTACTTC.

In this sample, this clone turned up many times. The chain employs TRBV27 and TRBJ2-1, with unresolved D. From germline, CDR1 is MNHEY and CDR2 SMNVEV (reference sequence). V lost 6 bases to trimming and J lost 6 bases, with 12 bases between them. The CDR3 length is 13 residues. CDR3 DNA sequence: TGTGCCAGCAGCCAAGTGGTTGGCAATGAGCAGTTCTTC. This gives the protein CASSQVVGNEQFF.

This clone was picked up many times. J is TRBJ2-3 and V is TRBV6-1; D ambiguous. Deletions cut 3 bases from V and 5 bases from J, with 15 bases between. CDR1 is MNHNS, CDR2 SASEGT, per germline. CDR3 length: 15 residues. The CDR3 protein is CASSDQSWSGDTQYF. CDR3 coding DNA: TGTGCCAGCAGTGACCAGTCCTGGTCGGGAGATACGCAGTATTTT.

This clone was seen repeatedly, ten times or more. The V gene is TRBV10-3, the J gene TRBJ2-7; no definite D call. Germline V gene data show CDR1 as ENHRY and CDR2 as SYGVKD. V lost 1 base to trimming and J lost 4 bases, with 5 bases between them. This CDR3 has 12 residues. CDR3 sequence: CAISEYAYEQYF. DNA of the CDR3: TGTGCCATCAGTGAGTATGCGTACGAGCAGTACTTC.

This clone was picked up many times. This rearrangement joins TRBV6-5 to TRBJ2-5; 11 nucleotides line up with TRBD2. The CDR3 runs 19 residues. Germline values: CDR1 MNHEY, CDR2 SVGAGI. V lost 2 bases to trimming and J lost 5 bases; unmatched junction nucleotides: 16. The CDR3 here is CASSYAGTSGTLAGETQYF. The CDR3 DNA follows: TGTGCCAGCAGTTACGCCGGGACTAGCGGAACTCTTGCGGGGGAGACCCAGTACTTC.

This clone was picked up many times. The chain recombines TRBV10-1 with TRBJ1-2, with D maybe TRBD1 (6 bases). Germline CDR1 WNHNN, CDR2 SYGVQD (reference sequence). The CDR3 sequence is 18 residues long. Deletions cut 1 base from V and 4 bases from J, with 22 bases between. CDR3 sequence reads: CASSECAVADRAVYGYTF. The CDR3 DNA sequence: TGCGCCAGCAGTGAGTGCGCGGTCGCGGACAGAGCGGTCTATGGCTACACCTTC.

This clone was counted between two and nine times. The J gene is TRBJ2-7, the V gene TRBV28, with 7 positions matching TRBD2. Germline values: CDR1 MDHEN, CDR2 SYDVKM. V shed 3 bases, J shed 4 bases, and the junction held 12 bases outside the gene matches. CDR3 length: 16 amino acids. CDR3 nucleotide sequence: TGTGCCAGCAGTTTCGGTATGGCAGGGAGGGAGTACGAGCAGTACTTC. Its translation: CASSFGMAGREYEQYF.

This clone was detected many times. The chain recombines TRBV5-1 with TRBJ2-5; D call uncertain. V gave up 4 bases and J gave up 1 base, with 8 bases separating them. The V gene's germline CDR1 is SGHRS and CDR2 YFSETQ. This CDR3 comprises 13 residues. For the CDR3, the DNA is TGCGCCAGCAGCGATGCTAGCCAAGAGACCCAGTACTTC. This sequence encodes CASSDASQETQYF.

On this clone itself: One junction end disagrees with the germline gene, perhaps due to a read error. The chain uses TRBV20-1 and TRBJ2-1, with D hard to call. Germline values: CDR1 DFQATT, CDR2 SNEGSKA (reference sequence). The CDR3 spans 17 residues. The CDR3 sequence: CSAREILRKTVYNDQFF. The CDR3 DNA follows: TGCAGTGCTAGAGAAATCCTTAGGAAGACGGTTTACAATGATCAGTTCTTC.

This clone was detected many times. The chain links TRBV6-1 to TRBJ2-1; D remains ambiguous. The V end lost 8 bases, the J end lost 3 bases, and 14 bases lay between the germline ends. The CDR3 extends over 14 amino acids. The V gene's germline CDR1 is MNHNS and CDR2 SASEGT. The DNA of the CDR3 is TGTGCCAGCTCTGGGCAGATATTCTACAATGAGCAGTTCTTC. As protein: CASSGQIFYNEQFF.